This T cell receptor beta chain was found in a study of T cells in Graves' hyperthyroidism and ophthalmopathy. Study-wide findings and caveats: Among clonotypes expanded in thyroid above 0.001, most were also found in blood.

TCR beta CDR3 regions were amplified from RNA. The HTBI primer set was used in a first-round RT-PCR of the TCR CDR3. TCRdb re-derived calls from the multiplex PCR reads in MiXCR, one entry per CDR3 protein. The sample records about 290,000 distinct CDR3 sequences, less than 15% being singletons. The blood sample was taken at first hyperthyroidism diagnosis, before any ophthalmopathy symptoms. About this clonotype: Its antigen is unknown.

Germline lookup yields CDR1 MNHNS and CDR2 SASEGT. CDR3 length equals 16 residues. V gave up 3 bases and J gave up 9 bases, with 18 bases separating them. Material: blood. The chain employs TRBV6-1 and TRBJ1-6; perhaps TRBD1 as D (5 bases). The TCR was taken from a woman between 25 and 40 years old with Graves' hyperthyroidism that later progressed to Graves' ophthalmopathy. In DNA, the CDR3 is TGTGCCAGCAGTGACATAATGCCTGGGGGAATTTCACCCCTCCACTTT. Its protein product is CASSDIMPGGISPLHF.